This T cell receptor beta chain was found in a study of control samples from healthy donors and cancer patients. This CDR3 is built from 16 residues. V was clipped by 1 base and J by 1 base; unmatched bases: 3. Germline values: CDR1 SGHRS, CDR2 YFSETQ. Some clones are missing from TCRdb's copy, which holds only in-frame ones; the method was immunoSEQ multiplex PCR. The sample shows some 140,000 clones, more than 85% of them seen only once. Sequencing was performed on blood. This clonotype was obtained from a woman aged 25 to 39 in good health. This chain joins TRBV5-1 and TRBJ2-1; 9 bases are shared with TRBD2. CDR3 coding DNA: TGCGCCAGCAGCTTGTGGGCGGGAGGGTCCTACAATGAGCAGTTCTTC. Translation: CASSLWAGGSYNEQFF.